The following is a T cell receptor (beta chain) sequence with its context. These data are taken from a study of blood T cell repertoires in COVID-19. The CDR3 length is 13 residues. Germline V gene lookup returns CDR1 PRHDT and CDR2 FYEKMQ (reference sequence). Between the trimmed V and J ends, which lost 2 bases and 1 base, there was a span of 5 bases. Study processing details: Amplification from reference gene primers served as the basis for estimated nucleated cell counts. Profiled with immunoSEQ multiplex PCR; TCRdb holds only in-frame clones, not every one. The V and J calls and the clone size are those of that table, but D and trimming were determined from the DNA. The sample contains about 83,000 clones, about 82% of which appear only once.

This rearrangement joins TRBV13 to TRBJ1-1; D is unresolved. Source material: peripheral blood. The receptor was isolated from a man in his fifties or sixties with active COVID-19. The CDR3 region has the DNA TGTGCCAGCAGCTTACGAGGGAACACTGAAGCTTTCTTT. Its translation: CASSLRGNTEAFF.